This T cell receptor (beta chain) was retrieved from a study of identical twins listed by TCRdb under 2016. Study-level background: The study deep-sequenced TCR alpha and beta repertoires from monozygotic twins, unrelated adults of various ages and cord blood to test whether fetal clonotypes persist. To rule out contamination, the twin experiments were replicated at different times with different library preparation protocols.

Libraries were prepared through 5' RACE. Reads for this sample came from an Illumina HiSeq 2000. Template switching added a universal primer binding site, and the final cDNA carried a unique molecular identifier that allowed TCR cDNA molecules to be counted accurately. Specific primers in the conserved constant-segment region were used to synthesize first-strand cDNA for the TCR alpha and beta chains. To control for contamination, each cDNA library was double barcoded with a SMART-Mk sample barcode plus Illumina barcodes. Two successive PCR steps introduced TruSeq adapter sequences along with Illumina sample barcodes. The TCR alpha and beta cDNA libraries were sequenced on the Illumina HiSeq platform using custom primers. In the paper's pipeline: MiGEC was used to process raw reads and extract unique molecular identifiers, and MiXCR was used to find CDR3 positions. Recombination models were inferred per individual with the repgenHMM and IGoR tools using an EM algorithm. Shared clonotype analysis was performed with the tcR package in R, normalizing sharing by the product of cloneset sizes. To study raw recombination free of thymic and clonal selection effects, out-of-frame nonproductive sequences were analyzed. In-frame beta chains were kept once TCRdb had trimmed the public reads at Q25 with fastp and called clones with MiXCR. Merged by CDR3 protein, the rows form single entries marked with the most common genes and DNA. Here the V and J calls rest on TCRdb's processing, not on the authors' analysis. This sample lists approximately 600,000 distinct CDR3 sequences; 7% to 7.5% were detected once. Approximately 1.5% of the sample is held by the ten biggest clonotypes.

Every donor was a healthy Caucasian. The twin cohort consisted of three pairs of female monozygotic twins, all aged about 18 to 29 years. Peripheral blood mononuclear cells were used as the source from which RNA for TCR libraries was isolated. Concerning this clonotype itself: What this receptor recognizes is not known. No quality values exist for individual bases; no much larger clone is one base distant.

V is reduced by 1 base and J by 2 bases, leaving a spacing of 5 bases between them. CDR1 SGHAT and CDR2 FQNNGV are derived from the germline V gene. The cysteine opens and the phenylalanine closes a CDR3 of 13 amino acids. Left in the record is the CDR3 DNA by itself, 39 bases read in frame from the first base. Broader findings and caveats from the paper: The excess sharing between twins in beta out-of-frame sequences was weaker because fewer shared sequences reduced the signal-to-noise ratio. Because the same donors could not be followed over many years, conclusions were based on cross-sectional statistical analysis. In monozygotic twins, out-of-frame TCR alpha sharing was systematically underestimated by recombination models, although the models agreed with sharing between unrelated individuals. Compared with coincidental sharing between unrelated individuals, out-of-frame TCR alpha sequences shared between twins had an excess of sequences with low generation probability. Fewer insertions were carried by abundant cord blood beta clonotypes, a similar but weaker trend appeared in young adult naive repertoires, and no such trend appeared in memory repertoires. Zero-insertion analyses could be partly confounded by invariant T cells such as MAIT and iNKT, though diverse VJ usage argued against such confounding for most clonotypes.

The sample was also linked to a second study, of yellow fever vaccine responses in identical twins. The second source states: According to the authors, the vaccine-induced T cell response in identical twins seemed to be partly convergent and partly specific to each individual. The study precisely tracked vaccine-responding T cell clones in identical twins.

Input material: PBMCs. This receptor was taken from a woman between 18 and 29 years old in good health. The V and J genes are TRBV11-2 and TRBJ2-5; no confident D gene assignment can be made. CDR3 sequence: CASSLVTQETQYF. The sequenced DNA: TGTGCCAGCAGCTTAGTTACACAAGAGACCCAGTACTTC.